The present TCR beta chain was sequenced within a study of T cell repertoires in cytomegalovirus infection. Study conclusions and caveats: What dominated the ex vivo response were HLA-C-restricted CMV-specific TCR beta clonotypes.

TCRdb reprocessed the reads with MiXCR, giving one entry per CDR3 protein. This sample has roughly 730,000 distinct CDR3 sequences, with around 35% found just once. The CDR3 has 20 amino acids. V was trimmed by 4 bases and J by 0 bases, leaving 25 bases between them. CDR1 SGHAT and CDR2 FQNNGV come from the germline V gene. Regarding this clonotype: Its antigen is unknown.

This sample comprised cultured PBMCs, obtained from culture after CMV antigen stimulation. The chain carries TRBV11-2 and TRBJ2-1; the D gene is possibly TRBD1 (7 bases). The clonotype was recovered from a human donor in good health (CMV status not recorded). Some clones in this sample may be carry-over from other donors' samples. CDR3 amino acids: CASSYSGQANVPNSYNEQFF. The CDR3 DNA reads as TGTGCCAGCAGCTATAGCGGACAGGCGAATGTACCAAACTCCTACAATGAGCAGTTCTTC.